The 3 T cell receptor beta chains presented below share a single source sample, sequenced in a study of T cell responses to AZD1222 COVID-19 vaccine. The method was immunoSEQ multiplex PCR; TCRdb's version includes in-frame clones alone and lacks a portion of them. This table holds 20,000 or so clones, 80% to 85% found once. The sample was peripheral blood, taken 28 days after the second AZD1222 dose. These receptors originate from an adult who received the AZD1222 COVID-19 vaccine.

This clone was seen only a few times. The genes are TRBV11-3 and TRBJ1-6; D is possibly TRBD1 (6 bases). Per the germline V gene, CDR1 is SGHNT and CDR2 is YENEEA. The CDR3 spans 15 residues. V lost 4 bases and J 10 bases, leaving 17 bases between the germline ends. CDR3 in DNA: TGTGCCAGCAGCTCGCCCCCGGGACACTCATCACCCCTCCACTTT. This gives the protein CASSSPPGHSSPLHF.

V usage is TRBV9 and J usage is TRBJ2-1; 8 bases agree with TRBD2. V shed 4 bases, J shed 2 bases, and the junction held 8 bases outside the gene matches. This CDR3 contains 16 residues. Per germline, CDR1 SGDLS and CDR2 YYNGEE. CDR3 bases: TGTGCCAGCAGCCCGCAGCCCGGGAGGGCCTACAATGAGCAGTTCTTC. This translates into CASSPQPGRAYNEQFF.

The chain couples TRBV4-1 to TRBJ2-7, with 8 bases lining up with TRBD2. The CDR3 spans 17 residues. Trimming at V came to 0 bases and at J to 2 bases, leaving 9 bases not matched to a gene. Germline lookup yields CDR1 MGHRA and CDR2 YSYEKL. For the CDR3, the DNA is TGCGCCAGCAGCCAAGATGGGCTAGCGGGTCAACCCTACGAGCAGTACTTC. It specifies CASSQDGLAGQPYEQYF.